This T cell receptor beta chain stems from a study of response to subunit inactivated influenza vaccine. Each CDR3 protein is one row after TCRdb ran MiXCR on the RT-PCR reads. This sample yields 650,000 to 800,000 distinct CDR3 sequences, of which more than 11% are seen a single time; 6.5% to 8.5% belongs to the top ten. In this sample, this clonotype turned up a few times. The sequencing here drew on PBMCs from blood, taken approximately 15 days before vaccination. This TCR came from a man over 45 who received an inactivated influenza vaccine.

CDR3 coding DNA: TGTGCCAGCAGTCCCCGCTGGGGCACTGAAGCTTTCTTT. This encodes CASSPRWGTEAFF. The rearrangement uses TRBV6-2 or TRBV6-3 and TRBJ1-1; no reliable D call. Trimming pared 5 bases from V and 4 bases from J, leaving 11 bases between. CDR1 is MNHEY, CDR2 SVGEGT, per germline. The CDR3 contains 13 residues.